Here is one TCR beta chain with its context. The source of the sample is a study of blood T cell repertoires in COVID-19. Germline CDR1 SGHRS, CDR2 YFSETQ. The length of the CDR3 is 15 residues. Trimming took off 5 bases at V and 6 bases at J, with 21 bases between the two ends. In the original processing: Scientists estimated how many nucleated cells there were by amplifying reference gene primers. Clones were sequenced by immunoSEQ multiplex PCR, and TCRdb holds only the in-frame ones, with some missing. V and J calls and clone size follow that table, whereas D and trimming were derived from the DNA. Of about 140,000 clones in the sample, 88% were seen once.

This clonotype was obtained from a man aged 55 to 70 with active or convalescent COVID-19. The chain employs TRBV5-1 and TRBJ2-7, with D possibly TRBD1 on 7 matching bases. Sequences were obtained from peripheral blood. The CDR3 sequence is CASSGGTVPSGEQYF. As DNA, the CDR3 is TGCGCCAGCAGTGGAGGGACAGTGCCTTCGGGCGAGCAGTACTTC.